One and the same sample provided the 5 T cell receptor delta chains below, sequenced in a study of delta chains in infants with herpesvirus infections. Reverse transcription of PBMC RNA used primers specific for the gamma and delta chains. TCRdb reanalysed the RT-PCR reads via CATT. This table holds more than 900 delta-chain clones, 31% found once. Sequenced material: peripheral blood, taken at time point 3 of longitudinal follow-up. These receptor sequences come from a human donor who was a Ugandan infant, either HIV-exposed or HIV-unexposed (not recorded which).

In DNA form, the CDR3 reads TGTGCCTCCAACCGGGGGAATTGGTACACCGATAAACTCATCTTT. This encodes CASNRGNWYTDKLIF. This chain links TRDV3 with TRDJ1; weak D call: TRDD3 (6 bases). The CDR3 contains 15 residues. Germline V gene data show CDR1 as TVYSNPD and CDR2 as GDNSRS (reference sequence). Trimming took 4 bases from V and 0 from J, leaving 18 bases between them.

Points on this clone: A far bigger clonotype differs at one base, so this is likely a read error. The chain links TRDV1 to TRDJ1; D ambiguous. Germline V gene data show CDR1 as TSWWSYY and CDR2 as QGS. V shed 0 bases and J shed 6 bases, with 8 bases lying between them. This CDR3 is built from 13 residues. This CDR3 reads CALGELVRYKLIF. The CDR3 bases are TGTGCTCTTGGGGAACTAGTCCGTTATAAACTCATCTTT.

A note on this clone: A much larger clone is a single base away; this may be a read error. The V gene is TRDV2, the J gene TRDJ1, with 10 nucleotides matching TRDD3. This CDR3 has 17 residues. Trimming removed 3 bases from V and 0 bases from J; junction bases left unmatched: 9. Germline-derived CDR1 and CDR2 are GEAIGNYY and EKD. The CDR3 sequence: CACDPMGDTGDTDKLIF. The CDR3 DNA sequence: TGTGCCTGTGACCCCATGGGGGATACTGGGGACACCGATAAACTCATCTTT.

This clone rates as medium-sized (0.01 to 0.1%). The rearrangement joins TRDV1 to TRDJ1, with unresolved D. V lost 0 bases and J lost 6, with 14 bases in between. The germline gives CDR1 TSWWSYY, CDR2 QGS. The length of the CDR3 is 15 residues. The DNA for the CDR3 is TGTGCTCTTGGGGAACTATCCCCGTCCTCCCATAAACTCATCTTT. This sequence encodes CALGELSPSSHKLIF.

This clone is categorized as medium-sized. The sample contains more than one DNA sequence encoding this CDR3. This rearrangement joins TRDV2 to TRDJ1; a weak D match, TRDD3 (6 bases). The V gene lost 0 bases and the J gene lost 0 bases, with 10 bases spanning the gap. This CDR3 is built from 15 residues. Germline CDR1 reads GEAIGNYY; CDR2 reads EKD. CDR3 DNA: TGTGCCTGTGACACCGTGGGGGTGTACACCGATAAACTCATCTTT. Its translation is CACDTVGVYTDKLIF.